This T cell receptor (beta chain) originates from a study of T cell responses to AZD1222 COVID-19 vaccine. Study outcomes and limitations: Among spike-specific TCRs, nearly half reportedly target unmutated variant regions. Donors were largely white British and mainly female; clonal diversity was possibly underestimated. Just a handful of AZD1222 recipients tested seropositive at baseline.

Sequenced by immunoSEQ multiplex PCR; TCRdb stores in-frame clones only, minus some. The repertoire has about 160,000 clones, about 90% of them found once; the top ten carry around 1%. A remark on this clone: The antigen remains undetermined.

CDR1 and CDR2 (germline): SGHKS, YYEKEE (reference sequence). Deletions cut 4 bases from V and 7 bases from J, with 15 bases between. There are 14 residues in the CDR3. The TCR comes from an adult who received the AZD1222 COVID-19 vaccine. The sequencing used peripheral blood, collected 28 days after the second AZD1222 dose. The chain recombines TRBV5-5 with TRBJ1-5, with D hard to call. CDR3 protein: CASSPELLEQPQHF. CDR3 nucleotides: TGTGCCAGCAGCCCGGAGCTTCTGGAACAGCCCCAGCATTTT.